The 3 T cell receptor beta chains listed next were all sequenced from one sample in a study of beta chain features in type 1 diabetes. Findings of the study overall: People with Type 1 diabetes carried modestly yet significantly shorter TCRB CDR3s in all four CD4+ subsets.

The authors reverse transcribed all of the isolated RNA, so sequencing captured expressed TCRB transcripts. The repertoire was sequenced with immunoSEQ multiplex PCR; TCRdb's copy has only in-frame clones and lacks some. The profile shows hundreds of thousands of clones, roughly 13% of them singletons. Antigens of these TCRs are unknown. Input material: naive CD4+ T cells from blood. The receptors were sampled from a man between 18 and 35 years old with type 1 diabetes.

The chain employs TRBV4-1 and TRBJ2-3; D gene ambiguous. The germline gives CDR1 MGHRA, CDR2 YSYEKL. This CDR3 is built from 15 residues. V lost 1 base and J lost 2, with 10 bases in between. The CDR3 nucleotides read TGCGCCAGCAGCCAAGCCCCACAGATCACAGATACGCAGTATTTT. Protein sequence: CASSQAPQITDTQYF.

For this clone: Other DNA sequences in this sample translate to the same CDR3. V gene TRBV5-1 combines with J gene TRBJ1-5; 8 bases are a match to TRBD1. Losses at the gene ends were 0 bases for V and 6 bases for J; bases not matched to a gene: 5. CDR3 length: 15 residues. CDR1 and CDR2 from the germline V gene are SGHRS and YFSETQ. The CDR3 sequence: CASSLDGQGSQPQHF. In DNA, the CDR3 is TGCGCCAGCAGCTTGGATGGACAGGGCTCTCAGCCCCAGCATTTT. Combining the CDR3 with reference TRBV5-1 and TRBJ1-5 gives the whole variable domain KAGVTQTPRYLIKTRGQQVTLSCSPISGHRSVSWYQQTPGQGLQFLFEYFSETQRNKGNFPGRFSGRQFSNSRSEMNVSTLELGDSALYLCASSLDGQGSQPQHFGDGTRLSIL.

The chain recombines TRBV11-2 with TRBJ2-7; D might be TRBD2 (5 bases). From germline, CDR1 is SGHAT and CDR2 FQNNGV. V was pared by 5 bases and J by 6 bases, with 14 bases between. The CDR3 has 13 amino acids. The CDR3 spells CASSPLRAGEQYF. CDR3 coding DNA: TGTGCCAGCAGCCCCCTCCGGGCGGGCGAGCAGTACTTC.